This TCR beta chain appears in the sequencing data of a study of blood T cell repertoires in COVID-19. Across the whole study: PBMCs, B-cell-depleted T cells, or T cells provided the cDNA or gDNA that made up the material.

This CDR3 has 15 amino acids. Germline CDR1 and CDR2: SNHLY and FYNNEI. The V gene end was trimmed by 8 bases and the J gene end by 0 bases; junction bases not matched to a gene: 7. As handled by the study authors: Estimation of nucleated cell counts relied on the amplification of reference gene primers. Clones were sequenced by immunoSEQ multiplex PCR, and TCRdb holds only the in-frame ones, with some missing. V and J calls plus clone size are reproduced from that table; the DNA served to infer D and trimming. Of some 390,000 clones listed, 75% to 90% are singletons. The study drew participants aged about 18 to 89 years from approximately 25 US areas. Recovered status in Cohort 3 required two negative PCRs, clearance, or symptom resolution.

The chain carries TRBV2 and TRBJ1-5; 7 nucleotides align to TRBD1. The sequence derives from a man aged 30-40 years who had recovered from COVID-19. Input material: PBMCs or T cells enriched from blood (not recorded which). CDR3 region: CASLMTGNSNQPQHF. In DNA, the CDR3 is TGTGCCAGCCTAATGACAGGGAATAGCAATCAGCCCCAGCATTTT.